This T cell receptor beta chain is from a study of CD8 T cells in ankylosing spondylitis. Study outcomes and limitations: Previous work reported some of these motif variants in the synovial fluid and blood of reactive arthritis. The disease-linked clones had a CD8+ phenotype and low blood frequencies. Ankylosing spondylitis blood appeared to be characterized by a TCR beta motif of fewer than ten highly homologous variants.

Germline V CDR1 and CDR2: SGHAT, FQNNGV. The CDR3 covers 17 residues. J lost 5 bases, V lost 4 bases, and 12 bases had no gene match. For TCR beta, libraries came from quantitative 5'-RACE with molecular barcodes. From the 5' RACE reads, TCRdb called clonotypes with MiXCR, one entry per CDR3 protein. The table lists roughly 220,000 distinct CDR3 sequences, 15% to 20% of them singletons, with about 39% in the top ten. In this sample, this clonotype turned up a few times. No antigen is known for it. The receptor comes from a male donor with ankylosing spondylitis. The rearrangement joins TRBV11-2 to TRBJ2-3, with 10 positions matching TRBD2. The material sequenced was blood, either unsorted or a sorted T cell fraction (not recorded which). The CDR3: CASSSTLAGEGRDTQYF. The CDR3 region has the DNA TGTGCCAGCAGCTCGACCCTAGCGGGGGAAGGGAGAGATACGCAGTATTTT.